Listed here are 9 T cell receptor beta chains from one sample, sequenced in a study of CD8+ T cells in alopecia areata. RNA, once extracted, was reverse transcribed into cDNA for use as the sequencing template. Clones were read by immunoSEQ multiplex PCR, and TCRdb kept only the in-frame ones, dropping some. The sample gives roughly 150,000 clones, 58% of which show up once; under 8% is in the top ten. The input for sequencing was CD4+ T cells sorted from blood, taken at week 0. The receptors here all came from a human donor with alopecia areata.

The CDR3 nucleotides read TGTGCCTGGAGCCCGAAAGACAGGGGGAACACTGAAGCTTTCTTT. This sequence encodes CAWSPKDRGNTEAFF. V is TRBV30 and J is TRBJ1-1; 8 bases match TRBD1. V dropped 3 bases and J dropped 1; count of bases not matched to a gene: 7. The CDR3 is 15 residues long. Germline assignment: CDR1 GTSNPN and CDR2 SVGIG (reference sequence).

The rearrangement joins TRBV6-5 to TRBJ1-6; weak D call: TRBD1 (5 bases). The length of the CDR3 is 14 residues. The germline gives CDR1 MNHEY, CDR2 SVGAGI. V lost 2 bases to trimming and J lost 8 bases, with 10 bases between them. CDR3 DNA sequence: TGTGCCAGCAGTTACGGGGGAATCGATTCACCCCTCCACTTT. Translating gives CASSYGGIDSPLHF.

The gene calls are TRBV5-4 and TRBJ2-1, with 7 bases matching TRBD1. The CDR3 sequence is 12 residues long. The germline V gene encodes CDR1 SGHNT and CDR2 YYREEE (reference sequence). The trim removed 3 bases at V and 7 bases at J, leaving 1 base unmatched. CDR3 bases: TGTGCCAGCAGCTCGGGACAGAATGAGCAGTTCTTC. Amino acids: CASSSGQNEQFF.

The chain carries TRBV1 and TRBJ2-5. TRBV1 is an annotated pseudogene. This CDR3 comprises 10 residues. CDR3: CTSSQETQYF. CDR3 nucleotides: TGCACCAGCAGCCAAGAGACCCAGTACTTC.

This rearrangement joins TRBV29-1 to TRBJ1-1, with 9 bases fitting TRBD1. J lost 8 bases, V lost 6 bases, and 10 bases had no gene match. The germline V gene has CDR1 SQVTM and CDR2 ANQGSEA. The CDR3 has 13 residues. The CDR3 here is CSVDRGPGYEAFF. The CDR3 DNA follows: TGCAGCGTGGACAGGGGCCCGGGTTACGAAGCTTTCTTT.

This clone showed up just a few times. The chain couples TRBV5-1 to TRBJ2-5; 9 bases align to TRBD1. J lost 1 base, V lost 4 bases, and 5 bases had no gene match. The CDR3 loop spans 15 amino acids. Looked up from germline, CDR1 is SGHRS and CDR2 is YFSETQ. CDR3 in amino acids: CASSRGQGAQETQYF. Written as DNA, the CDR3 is TGCGCCAGCAGCCGGGGACAGGGCGCCCAAGAGACCCAGTACTTC.

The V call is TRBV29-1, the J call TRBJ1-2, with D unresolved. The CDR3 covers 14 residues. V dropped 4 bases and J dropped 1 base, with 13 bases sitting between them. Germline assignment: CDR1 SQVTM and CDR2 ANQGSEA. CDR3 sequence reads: CSVVMGDHNYGYTF. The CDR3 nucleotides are TGCAGCGTTGTTATGGGTGATCATAACTATGGCTACACCTTC.

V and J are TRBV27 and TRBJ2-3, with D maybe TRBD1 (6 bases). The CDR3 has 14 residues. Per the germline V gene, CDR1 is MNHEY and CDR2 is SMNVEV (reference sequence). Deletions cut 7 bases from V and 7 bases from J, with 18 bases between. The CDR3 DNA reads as TGTGCCAGCACCGATACAGGGTCTCCATATACGCAGTATTTT. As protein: CASTDTGSPYTQYF.

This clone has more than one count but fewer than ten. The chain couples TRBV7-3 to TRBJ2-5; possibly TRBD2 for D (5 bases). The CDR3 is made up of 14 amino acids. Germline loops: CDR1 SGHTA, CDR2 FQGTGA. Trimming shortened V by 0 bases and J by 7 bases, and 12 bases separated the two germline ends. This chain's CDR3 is CASSLTQGRGTQYF. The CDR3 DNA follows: TGTGCCAGCAGCTTAACGCAAGGTCGGGGGACCCAGTACTTC. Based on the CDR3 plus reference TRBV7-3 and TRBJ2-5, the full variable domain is GAGVSQTPSNKVTEKGKYVELRCDPISGHTALYWYRQSLGQGPEFLIYFQGTGAADDSGLPNDRFFAVRPEGSVSTLKIQRTERGDSAVYLCASSLTQGRGTQYFGPGTRLLVL.